This is a list of T cell receptor beta chains from one sample in a study of tumor and adjacent non-tumor tissue in lung cancer. TCRdb independently ran MiXCR on the multiplex PCR reads; one entry per CDR3 protein. The sample has approximately 65,000 distinct CDR3 sequences, approximately 63% seen once; the top ten hold around 20%. The material sequenced was lung tumor tissue. Receptor source: a man aged 45-60 years with non-small cell lung cancer. The CDR3 runs from the conserved cysteine through the conserved F or W.

>TRBJ2-1|TRBV6-6
CASSPSTSGLHYEQFF
>TRBJ2-5|TRBV4-1
CASSQTLPSGKETQYF
>TRBJ1-2|TRBV10-3
CAIFGVGTSYGYTF
>TRBJ2-7|TRBV11-2
CASGLNPGQGYEQYF
>TRBJ1-1|TRBV5-5
CVSSLDLNTEAFF
>TRBJ2-5|TRBV5-6
CASSQQVGTGATGTQYF
>TRBJ1-3|TRBV9
CASTRGSGNTIYF
>TRBJ1-1|TRBV5-1
CASSPGTGGTEAFF
>TRBJ1-1|TRBV4-1
CASSQDPRVNDEAFF
>TRBJ1-6|TRBV11-2
CARSFSGRNYNSPLHF
>TRBJ2-2|TRBV25-1
CASSRPLGLATGGLANTGELFF
>TRBJ2-3|TRBV20-1
CSATPRDRATDTQYF
>TRBJ2-7|TRBV11-3
CASSLGATGVYEQYF
>TRBJ2-7|TRBV28
CASSQGYSYEQYF
>TRBJ2-1|TRBV11-2
CASSKRPLDEQFF
>TRBJ2-6|TRBV5-1
CASSLEGSSRTNVLTF
>TRBJ2-2|TRBV6-5
CASFRTGGGTGELFF
>TRBJ2-6|TRBV6-5
CASSYRQGASGANVLTF
>TRBJ2-3|TRBV4-2
CDSIQVVTTSYSTDTQYF
>TRBJ2-5|TRBV2
CASSQAGRVATQYF
>TRBJ1-5|TRBV9
CASSVGTAQPQHF
>TRBJ2-1|TRBV29-1
CSVEDPQDFSYNEQSF
>TRBJ2-3|TRBV20-1
CSVSNRERRTHTATDMQYF
>TRBJ2-1|TRBV5-8
CASKLRSYNEQFF
>TRBJ2-7|TRBV5-6
CASSLGMDREQYF
>TRBJ1-2|TRBV11-2
CASTHIPHYGYTF
>TRBJ1-4|TRBV7-9
CARSPGQGAAKKLFF
>TRBJ2-5|TRBV19
CASSPRIVQETQYF
>TRBJ2-7|TRBV29-1
CSVLSRTDYEQYF
>TRBJ2-3|TRBV6-5
CASSYSRSPDTQYF
>TRBJ1-6|TRBV11-2
CASRLARNSRLHF
>TRBJ2-1|TRBV20-1
CSARTSGSWYSVF
>TRBJ2-5|TRBV5-1
CASSLFLQETQYF
>TRBJ1-2|TRBV30
CAWSASGFDGYTF
>TRBJ2-2|TRBV11-2
CSSSLDRVRFTGELFF
>TRBJ2-1|TRBV4-1
CASSQGPWTSASNEQFF
>TRBJ1-5|TRBV19
CATQTGGRSQPQHF
>TRBJ1-1|TRBV11-2
CASNSDRADAFF